This T cell receptor (beta chain) is drawn from a study of long-term antiretroviral therapy in people with HIV. At survey level, the immunoSEQ assay was run in its v3.0 version. The assay was immunoSEQ multiplex PCR, and TCRdb's table has in-frame clones only and misses some. The sample has about 22,000 clones; 79% are singletons. Germline V CDR1 and CDR2: SGHNT, YYREEE (reference sequence). CDR3 length equals 15 residues. V shed 1 base and J shed 4 bases, with 12 bases lying between them. This TCR was sampled from a woman aged 40 to 50 with HIV. The V gene is TRBV5-4, the J gene TRBJ2-1; D gene unclear. The sample here was unsorted PBMCs, taken 1.2 years after starting antiretroviral therapy. CDR3 region: CASSLWAALYNEQFF. DNA for the CDR3: TGTGCCAGCAGCTTGTGGGCAGCTCTATACAATGAGCAGTTCTTC.